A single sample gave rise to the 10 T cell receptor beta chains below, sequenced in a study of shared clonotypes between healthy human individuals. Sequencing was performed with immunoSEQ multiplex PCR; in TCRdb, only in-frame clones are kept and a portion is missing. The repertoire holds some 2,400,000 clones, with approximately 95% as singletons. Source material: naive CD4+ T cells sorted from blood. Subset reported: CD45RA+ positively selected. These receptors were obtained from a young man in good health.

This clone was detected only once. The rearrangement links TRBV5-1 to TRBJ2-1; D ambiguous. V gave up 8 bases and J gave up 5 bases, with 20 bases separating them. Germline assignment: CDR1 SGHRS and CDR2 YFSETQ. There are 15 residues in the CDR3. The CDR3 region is CASGVGSSRNNEQFF. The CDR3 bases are TGCGCCAGTGGCGTGGGTAGCTCGAGAAACAATGAGCAGTTCTTC.

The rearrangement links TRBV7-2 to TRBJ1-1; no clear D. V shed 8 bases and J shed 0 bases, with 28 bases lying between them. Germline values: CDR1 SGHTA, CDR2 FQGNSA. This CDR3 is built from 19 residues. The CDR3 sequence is CASLETPGEWIGMNTEAFF. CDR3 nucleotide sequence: TGTGCCAGCCTTGAAACTCCCGGGGAATGGATAGGGATGAACACTGAAGCTTTCTTT.

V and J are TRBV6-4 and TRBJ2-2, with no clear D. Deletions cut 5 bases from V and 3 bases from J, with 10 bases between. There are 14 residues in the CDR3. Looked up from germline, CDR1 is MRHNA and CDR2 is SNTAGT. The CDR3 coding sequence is TGTGCCAGCAGTCGACTGCTGGACACCGGGGAGCTGTTTTTT. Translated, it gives CASSRLLDTGELFF.

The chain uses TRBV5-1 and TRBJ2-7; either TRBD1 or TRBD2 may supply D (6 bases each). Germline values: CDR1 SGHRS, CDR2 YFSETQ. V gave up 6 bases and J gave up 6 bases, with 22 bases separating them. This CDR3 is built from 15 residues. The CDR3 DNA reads TGCGCCAGCAACGACCACTCCCTAGGGGGGCTCGAGCAGTACTTC. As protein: CASNDHSLGGLEQYF.

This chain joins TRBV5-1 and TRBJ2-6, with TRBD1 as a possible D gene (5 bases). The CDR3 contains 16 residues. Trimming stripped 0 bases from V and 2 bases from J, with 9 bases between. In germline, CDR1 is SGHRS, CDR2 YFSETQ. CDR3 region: CASSLAQGTGANVLTF. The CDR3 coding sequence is TGCGCCAGCAGCTTGGCTCAGGGAACTGGGGCCAACGTCCTGACTTTC.

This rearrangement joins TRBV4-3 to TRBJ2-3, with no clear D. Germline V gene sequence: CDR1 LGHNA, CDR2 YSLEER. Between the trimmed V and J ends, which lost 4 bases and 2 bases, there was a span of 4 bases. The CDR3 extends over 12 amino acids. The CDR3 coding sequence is TGCGCCAGCAGCCTGGACACAGATACGCAGTATTTT. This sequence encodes CASSLDTDTQYF.

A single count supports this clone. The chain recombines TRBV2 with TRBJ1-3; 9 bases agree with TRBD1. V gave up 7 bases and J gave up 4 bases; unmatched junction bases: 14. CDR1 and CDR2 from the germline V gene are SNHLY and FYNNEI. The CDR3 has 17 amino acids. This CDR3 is CASIPTGGLISGNTIYF. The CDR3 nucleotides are TGTGCCAGCATCCCTACAGGGGGCCTCATCTCCGGAAACACCATATATTTT.

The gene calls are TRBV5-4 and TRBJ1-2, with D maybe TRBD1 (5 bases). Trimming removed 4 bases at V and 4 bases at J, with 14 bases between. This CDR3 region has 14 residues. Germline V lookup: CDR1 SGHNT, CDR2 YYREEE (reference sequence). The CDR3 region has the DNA TGTGCCAGCAGCCAAGGACAAAACCCCTATGGCTACACCTTC. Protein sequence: CASSQGQNPYGYTF. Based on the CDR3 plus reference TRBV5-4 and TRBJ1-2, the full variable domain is ETGVTQSPTHLIKTRGQQVTLRCSSQSGHNTVSWYQQALGQGPQFIFQYYREEENGRGNFPPRFSGLQFPNYSSELNVNALELDDSALYLCASSQGQNPYGYTFGSGTRLTVV.

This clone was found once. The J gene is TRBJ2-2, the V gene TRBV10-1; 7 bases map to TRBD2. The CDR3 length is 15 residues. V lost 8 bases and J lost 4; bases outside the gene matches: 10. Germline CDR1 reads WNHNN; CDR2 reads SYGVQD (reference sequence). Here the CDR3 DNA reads TGCGCCAGCCGGAGCGGGACGGCAGGCACCGGGGAGCTGTTTTTT. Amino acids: CASRSGTAGTGELFF.

CDR3 region: CASKTSNSYEQYF. CDR3 coding DNA: TGTGCCAGTAAGACATCAAACTCCTACGAGCAGTACTTC. The chain couples TRBV19 to TRBJ2-7, with D unclear. Germline V gene data show CDR1 as LNHDA and CDR2 as SQIVND (reference sequence). Trimming stripped 7 bases from V and 0 bases from J, with 10 bases between. The CDR3 loop spans 13 amino acids.